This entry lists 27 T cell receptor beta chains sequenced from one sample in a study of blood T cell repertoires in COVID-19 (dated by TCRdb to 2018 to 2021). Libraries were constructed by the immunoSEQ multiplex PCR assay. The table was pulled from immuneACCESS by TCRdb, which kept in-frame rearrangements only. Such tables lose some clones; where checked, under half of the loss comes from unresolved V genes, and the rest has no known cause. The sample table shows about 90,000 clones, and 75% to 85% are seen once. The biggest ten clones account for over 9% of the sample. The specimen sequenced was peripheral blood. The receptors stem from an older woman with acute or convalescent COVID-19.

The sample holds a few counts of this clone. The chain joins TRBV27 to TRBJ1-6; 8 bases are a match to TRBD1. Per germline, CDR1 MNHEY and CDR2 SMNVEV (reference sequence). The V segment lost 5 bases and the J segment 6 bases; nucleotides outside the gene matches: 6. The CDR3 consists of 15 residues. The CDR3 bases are TGTGCCAGCAGTCGCTGGACAGGGCCTAATTCACCCCTCCACTTT. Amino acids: CASSRWTGPNSPLHF.

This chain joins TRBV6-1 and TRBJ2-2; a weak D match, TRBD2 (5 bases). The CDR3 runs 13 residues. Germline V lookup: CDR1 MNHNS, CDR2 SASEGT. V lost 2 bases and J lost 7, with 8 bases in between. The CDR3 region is CASSELGVGELFF. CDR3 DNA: TGTGCCAGCAGTGAACTCGGGGTCGGGGAGCTGTTTTTT.

In DNA form, the CDR3 reads TGTGCCAGCAGCCTGCAACTGAACACCGGGGAGCTGTTTTTT. Residues: CASSLQLNTGELFF. The rearrangement joins TRBV9 to TRBJ2-2; no reliable D call. Germline CDR1 is SGDLS and CDR2 is YYNGEE. The CDR3 has 14 amino acids. The ends were cut back, 4 bases at V and 1 base at J, with 8 bases in the middle.

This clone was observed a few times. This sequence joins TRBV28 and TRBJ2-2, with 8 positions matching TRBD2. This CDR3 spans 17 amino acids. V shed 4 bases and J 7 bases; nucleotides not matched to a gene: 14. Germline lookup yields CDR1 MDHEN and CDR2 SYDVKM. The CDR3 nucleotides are TGTGCCAGCAGTTGGGTGAGCGGGGGAGTTCCTGACGGGGAGCTGTTTTTT. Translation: CASSWVSGGVPDGELFF.

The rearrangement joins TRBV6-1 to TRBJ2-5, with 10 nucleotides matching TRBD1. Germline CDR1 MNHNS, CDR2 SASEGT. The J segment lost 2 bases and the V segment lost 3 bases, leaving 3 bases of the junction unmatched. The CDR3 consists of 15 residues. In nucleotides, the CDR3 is TGTGCCAGCAGTGATAAGGACAGGGGGCAAGAGACCCAGTACTTC. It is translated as CASSDKDRGQETQYF.

The CDR3 nucleotides read TGCGCCAGCAGCTTGGCCGGACAGGGGCGATACTCTGGAAACACCATATATTTT. This translates into CASSLAGQGRYSGNTIYF. J is TRBJ1-3 and V is TRBV5-1; 9 nucleotides match TRBD1. The CDR3 length is 18 residues. CDR1 is SGHRS and CDR2 is YFSETQ in the germline V gene. Unmatched junction bases numbered 7, after V lost 0 bases and J lost 0 bases.

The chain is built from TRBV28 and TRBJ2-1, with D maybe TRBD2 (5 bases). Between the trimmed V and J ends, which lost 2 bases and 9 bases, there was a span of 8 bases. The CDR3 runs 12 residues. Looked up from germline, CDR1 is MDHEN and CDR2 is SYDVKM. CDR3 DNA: TGTGCCAGCAGTTTACGAGGGAGTGAGCAGTTCTTC. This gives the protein CASSLRGSEQFF.

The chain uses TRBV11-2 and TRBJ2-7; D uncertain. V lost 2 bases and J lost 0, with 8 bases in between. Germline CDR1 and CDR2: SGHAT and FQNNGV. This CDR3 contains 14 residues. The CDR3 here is CASSLYTSSYEQYF. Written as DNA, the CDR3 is TGTGCCAGCAGCTTATACACCAGCTCCTACGAGCAGTACTTC. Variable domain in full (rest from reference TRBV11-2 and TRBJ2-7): EAGVAQSPRYKIIEKRQSVAFWCNPISGHATLYWYQQILGQGPKLLIQFQNNGVVDDSQLPKDRFSAERLKGVDSTLKIQPAKLEDSAVYLCASSLYTSSYEQYFGPGTRLTVT.

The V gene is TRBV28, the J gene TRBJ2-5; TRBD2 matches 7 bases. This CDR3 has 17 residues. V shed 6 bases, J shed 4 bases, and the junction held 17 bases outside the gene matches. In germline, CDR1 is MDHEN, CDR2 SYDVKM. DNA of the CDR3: TGTGCCAGCAGCGACACTTATTCGGGCGGGAGATCAGAGACCCAGTACTTC. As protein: CASSDTYSGGRSETQYF. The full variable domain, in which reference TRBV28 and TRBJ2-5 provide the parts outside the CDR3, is DVKVTQSSRYLVKRTGEKVFLECVQDMDHENMFWYRQDPGLGLRLIYFSYDVKMKEKGDIPEGYSVSREKKERFSLILESASTNQTSMYLCASSDTYSGGRSETQYFGPGTRLLVL.

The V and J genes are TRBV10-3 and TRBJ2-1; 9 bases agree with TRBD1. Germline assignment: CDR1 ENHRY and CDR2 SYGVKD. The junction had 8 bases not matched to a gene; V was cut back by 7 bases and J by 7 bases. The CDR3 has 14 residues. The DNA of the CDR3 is TGTGCCATCAAAACCGGGACAGGGACTAATGAGCAGTTCTTC. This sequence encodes CAIKTGTGTNEQFF.

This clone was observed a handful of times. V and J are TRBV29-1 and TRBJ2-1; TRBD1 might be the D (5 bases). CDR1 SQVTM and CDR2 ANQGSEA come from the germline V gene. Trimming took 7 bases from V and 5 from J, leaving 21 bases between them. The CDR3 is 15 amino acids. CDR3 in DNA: TGCAGCGGGGGCCTGGGCAGGTTGTTACACAATGAGCAGTTCTTC. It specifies CSGGLGRLLHNEQFF.

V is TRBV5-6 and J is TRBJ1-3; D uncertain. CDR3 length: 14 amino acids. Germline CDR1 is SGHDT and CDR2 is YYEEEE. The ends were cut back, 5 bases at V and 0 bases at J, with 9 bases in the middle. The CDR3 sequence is CASRTRSSGNTIYF. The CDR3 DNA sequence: TGTGCCAGCAGGACACGAAGCTCTGGAAACACCATATATTTT.

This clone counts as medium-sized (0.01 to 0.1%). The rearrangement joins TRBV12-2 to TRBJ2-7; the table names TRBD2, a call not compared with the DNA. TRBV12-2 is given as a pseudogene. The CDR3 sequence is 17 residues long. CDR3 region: CASRHTSGRVINYEQYF. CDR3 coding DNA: TGTGCAAGTCGCCACACTAGCGGGAGGGTTATCAACTACGAGCAGTACTTC.

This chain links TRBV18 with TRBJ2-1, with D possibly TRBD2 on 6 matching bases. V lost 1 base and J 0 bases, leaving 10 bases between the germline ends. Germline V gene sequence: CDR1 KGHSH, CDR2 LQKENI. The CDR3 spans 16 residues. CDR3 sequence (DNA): TGTGCCAGCTCACCACAAGGAGGGAGCTCCTACAATGAGCAGTTCTTC. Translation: CASSPQGGSSYNEQFF.

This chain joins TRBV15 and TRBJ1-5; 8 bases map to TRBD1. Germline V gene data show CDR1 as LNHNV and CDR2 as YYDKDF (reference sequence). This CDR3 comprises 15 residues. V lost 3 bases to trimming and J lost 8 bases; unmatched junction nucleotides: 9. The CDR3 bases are TGTGCCACCAGCAGTCGGACAGGGCGAGAGAAGCCCCAGCATTTT. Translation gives CATSSRTGREKPQHF.

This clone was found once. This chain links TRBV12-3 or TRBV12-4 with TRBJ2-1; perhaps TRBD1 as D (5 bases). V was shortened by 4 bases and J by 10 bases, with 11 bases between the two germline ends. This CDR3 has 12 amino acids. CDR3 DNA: TGTGCCAGCAGTTCTTTCTGGGGCGAGCAGTTCTTC. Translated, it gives CASSSFWGEQFF.

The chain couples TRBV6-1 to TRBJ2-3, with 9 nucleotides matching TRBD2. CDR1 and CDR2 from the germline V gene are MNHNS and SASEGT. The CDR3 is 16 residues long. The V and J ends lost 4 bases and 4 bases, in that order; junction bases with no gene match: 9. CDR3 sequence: CASSAGTSTKADTQYF. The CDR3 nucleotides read TGTGCCAGCAGTGCTGGGACTAGCACCAAAGCAGATACGCAGTATTTT.

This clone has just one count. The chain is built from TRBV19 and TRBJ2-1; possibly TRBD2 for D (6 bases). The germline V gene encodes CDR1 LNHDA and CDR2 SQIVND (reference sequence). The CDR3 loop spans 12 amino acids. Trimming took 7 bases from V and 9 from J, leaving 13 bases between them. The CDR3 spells CASNSWGGEQFF. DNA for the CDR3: TGTGCCAGTAACTCCTGGGGAGGTGAGCAGTTCTTC.

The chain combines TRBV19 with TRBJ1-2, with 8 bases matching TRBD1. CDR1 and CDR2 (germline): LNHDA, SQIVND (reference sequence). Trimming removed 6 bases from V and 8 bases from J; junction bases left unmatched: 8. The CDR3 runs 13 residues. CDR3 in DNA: TGTGCCAGTAGCATACAGGGGGTCAGCGGCTACACCTTC. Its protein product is CASSIQGVSGYTF.

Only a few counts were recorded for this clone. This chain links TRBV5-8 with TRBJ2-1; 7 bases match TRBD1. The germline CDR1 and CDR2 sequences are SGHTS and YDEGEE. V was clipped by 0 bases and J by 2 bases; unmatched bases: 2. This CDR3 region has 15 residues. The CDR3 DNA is TGTGCCAGCAGCTTGGAGGGACAGACCTACAATGAGCAGTTCTTC. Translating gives CASSLEGQTYNEQFF. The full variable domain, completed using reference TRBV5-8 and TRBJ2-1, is EAGVTQSPTHLIKTRGQQATLRCSPISGHTSVYWYQQALGLGLQFLLWYDEGEERNRGNFPPRFSGRQFPNYSSELNVNALELEDSALYLCASSLEGQTYNEQFFGPGTRLTVL.

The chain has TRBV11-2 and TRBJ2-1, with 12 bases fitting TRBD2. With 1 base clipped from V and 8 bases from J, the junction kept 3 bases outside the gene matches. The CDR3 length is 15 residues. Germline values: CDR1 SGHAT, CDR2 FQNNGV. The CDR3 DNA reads TGTGCCAGCAGCTTAGTCCTAGCGGGGGGGCATGAGCAGTTCTTC. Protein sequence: CASSLVLAGGHEQFF.

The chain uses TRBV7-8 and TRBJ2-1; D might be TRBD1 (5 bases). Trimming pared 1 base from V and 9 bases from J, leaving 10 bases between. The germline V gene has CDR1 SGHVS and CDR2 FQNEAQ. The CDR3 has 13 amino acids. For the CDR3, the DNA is TGTGCCAGCAGCTTAGATAGGGGTGGTGAGCAGTTCTTC. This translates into CASSLDRGGEQFF.

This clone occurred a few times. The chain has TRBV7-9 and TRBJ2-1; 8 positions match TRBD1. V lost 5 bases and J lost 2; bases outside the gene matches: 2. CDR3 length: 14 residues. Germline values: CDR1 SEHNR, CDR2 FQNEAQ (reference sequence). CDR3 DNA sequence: TGTGCCAGCAGCCAGGGGGCCGCCTACAATGAGCAGTTCTTC. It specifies CASSQGAAYNEQFF.

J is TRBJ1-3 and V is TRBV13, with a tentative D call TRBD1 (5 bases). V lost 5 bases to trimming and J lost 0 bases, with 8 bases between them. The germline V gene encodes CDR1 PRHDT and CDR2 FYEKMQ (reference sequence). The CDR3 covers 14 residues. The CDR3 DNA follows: TGTGCCAGCAGCAAGGGGTTCTCTGGAAACACCATATATTTT. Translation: CASSKGFSGNTIYF. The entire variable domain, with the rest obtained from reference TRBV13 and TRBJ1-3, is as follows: AAGVIQSPRHLIKEKRETATLKCYPIPRHDTVYWYQQGPGQDPQFLISFYEKMQSDKGSIPDRFSAQQFSDYHSELNMSSLELGDSALYFCASSKGFSGNTIYFGEGSWLTVV.

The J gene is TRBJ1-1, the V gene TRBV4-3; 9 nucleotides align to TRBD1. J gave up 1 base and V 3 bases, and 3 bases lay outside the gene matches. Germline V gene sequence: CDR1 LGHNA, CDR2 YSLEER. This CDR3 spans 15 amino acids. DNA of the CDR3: TGCGCCAGCAGCCAGACAGGGGGGGGGAACACTGAAGCTTTCTTT. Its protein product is CASSQTGGGNTEAFF.

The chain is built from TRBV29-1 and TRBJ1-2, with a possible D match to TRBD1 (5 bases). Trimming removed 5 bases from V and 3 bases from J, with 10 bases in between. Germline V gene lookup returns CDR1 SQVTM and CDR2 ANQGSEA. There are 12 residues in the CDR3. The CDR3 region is CSVRQGDYGYTF. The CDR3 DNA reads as TGCAGCGTTCGGCAGGGTGACTATGGCTACACCTTC.

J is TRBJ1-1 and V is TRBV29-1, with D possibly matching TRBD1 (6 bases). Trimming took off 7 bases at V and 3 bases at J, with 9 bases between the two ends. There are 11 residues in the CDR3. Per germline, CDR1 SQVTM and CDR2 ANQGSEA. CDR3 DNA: TGCAGCGCTCACAGGGACACTGAAGCTTTCTTT. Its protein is CSAHRDTEAFF.